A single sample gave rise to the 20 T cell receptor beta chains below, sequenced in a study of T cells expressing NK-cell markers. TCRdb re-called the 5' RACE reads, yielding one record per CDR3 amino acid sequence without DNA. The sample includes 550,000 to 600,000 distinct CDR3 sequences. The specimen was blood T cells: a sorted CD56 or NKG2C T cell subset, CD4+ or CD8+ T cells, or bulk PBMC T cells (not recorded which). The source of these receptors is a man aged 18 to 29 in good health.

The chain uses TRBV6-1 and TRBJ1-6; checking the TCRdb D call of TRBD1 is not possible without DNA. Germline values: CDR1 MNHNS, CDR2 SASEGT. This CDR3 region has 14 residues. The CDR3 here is CASTRGWDNSPLHF.

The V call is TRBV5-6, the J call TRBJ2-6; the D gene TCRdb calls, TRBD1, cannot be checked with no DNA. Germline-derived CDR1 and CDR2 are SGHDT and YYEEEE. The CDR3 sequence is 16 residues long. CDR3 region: CASSGGPGTGANVLTF.

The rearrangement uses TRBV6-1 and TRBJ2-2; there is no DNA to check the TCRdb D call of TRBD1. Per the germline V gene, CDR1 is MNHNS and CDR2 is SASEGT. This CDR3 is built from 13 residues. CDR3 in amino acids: CASSVKGYGELFF.

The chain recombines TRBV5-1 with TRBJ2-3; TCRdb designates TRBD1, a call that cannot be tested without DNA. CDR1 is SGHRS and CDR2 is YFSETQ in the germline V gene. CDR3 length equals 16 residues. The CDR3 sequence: CASSLSGTGGSDTQYF.

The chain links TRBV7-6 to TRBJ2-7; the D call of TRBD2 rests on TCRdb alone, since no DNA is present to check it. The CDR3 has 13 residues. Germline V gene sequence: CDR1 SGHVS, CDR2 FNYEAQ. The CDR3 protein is CASSSGLNYEQYF.

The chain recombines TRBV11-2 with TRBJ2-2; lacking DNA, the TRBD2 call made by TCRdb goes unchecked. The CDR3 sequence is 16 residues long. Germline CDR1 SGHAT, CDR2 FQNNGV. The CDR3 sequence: CASSLGWTSGTGELFF.

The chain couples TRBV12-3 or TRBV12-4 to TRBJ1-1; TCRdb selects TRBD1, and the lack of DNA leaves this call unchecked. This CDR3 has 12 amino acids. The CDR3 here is CASSFPGHEAFF.

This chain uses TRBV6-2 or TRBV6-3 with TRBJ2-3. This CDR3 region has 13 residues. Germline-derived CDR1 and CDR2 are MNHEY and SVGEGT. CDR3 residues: CASNDPSTDTQYF.

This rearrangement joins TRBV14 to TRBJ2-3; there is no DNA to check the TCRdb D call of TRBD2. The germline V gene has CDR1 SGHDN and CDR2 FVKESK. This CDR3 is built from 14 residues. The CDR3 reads CASGPSGATDTQYF.

The CDR3 protein is CAISEGFGTEAFF. This rearrangement joins TRBV10-3 to TRBJ1-1. The CDR3 contains 13 residues. Germline-derived CDR1 and CDR2 are ENHRY and SYGVKD.

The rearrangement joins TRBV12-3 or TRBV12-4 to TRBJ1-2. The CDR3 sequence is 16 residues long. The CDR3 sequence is CASSLALGGGPRGYTF.

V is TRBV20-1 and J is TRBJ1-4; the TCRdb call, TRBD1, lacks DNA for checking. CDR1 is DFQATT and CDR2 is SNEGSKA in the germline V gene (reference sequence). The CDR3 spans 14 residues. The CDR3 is CSALGTENNEKLFF.

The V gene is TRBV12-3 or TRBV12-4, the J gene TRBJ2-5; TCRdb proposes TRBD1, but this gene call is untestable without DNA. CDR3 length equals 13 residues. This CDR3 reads CASRDTGSETQYF.

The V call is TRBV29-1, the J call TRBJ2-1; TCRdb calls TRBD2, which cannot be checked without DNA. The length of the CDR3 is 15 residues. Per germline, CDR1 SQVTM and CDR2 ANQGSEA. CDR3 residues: CSVQGTSGLNNEQFF.

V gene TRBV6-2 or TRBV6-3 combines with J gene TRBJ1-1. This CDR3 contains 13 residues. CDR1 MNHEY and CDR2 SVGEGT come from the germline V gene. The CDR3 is CASSYTWTHEAFF.

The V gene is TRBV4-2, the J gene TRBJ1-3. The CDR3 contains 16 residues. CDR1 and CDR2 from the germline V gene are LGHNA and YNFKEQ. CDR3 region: CASSQGPRRSGNTIYF.

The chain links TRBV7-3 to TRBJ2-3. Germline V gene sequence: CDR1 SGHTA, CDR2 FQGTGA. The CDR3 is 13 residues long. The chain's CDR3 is CASSLGARDTQYF.

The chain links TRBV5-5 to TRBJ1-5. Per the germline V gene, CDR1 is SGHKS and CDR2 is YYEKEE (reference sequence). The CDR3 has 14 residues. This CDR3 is CASRRSESGQPQHF.

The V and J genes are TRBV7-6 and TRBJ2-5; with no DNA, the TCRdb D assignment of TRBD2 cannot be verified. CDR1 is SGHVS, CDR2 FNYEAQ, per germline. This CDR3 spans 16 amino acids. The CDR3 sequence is CASSLGTSGSLKTQYF.

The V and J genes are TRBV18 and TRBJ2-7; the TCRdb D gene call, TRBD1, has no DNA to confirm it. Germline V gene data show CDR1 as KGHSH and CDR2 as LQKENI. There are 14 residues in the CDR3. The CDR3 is CASSPTGQGYEQYF.